A single sample gave rise to the 30 T cell receptor beta chains below, sequenced in a study of cytotoxic CD8 clonotypes in ibrutinib-treated CLL. Repertoires were generated with immunoSEQ multiplex PCR, while TCRdb's copy carries only in-frame clones and drops some. The table lists 250,000 to 350,000 clones, approximately 76% of them singletons. The sample in question was PBMCs, obtained at disease progression, from a patient treated with ibrutinib. The receptors derive from a human donor with chronic lymphocytic leukemia.

The gene calls are TRBV19 and TRBJ1-1; TRBD1 matches at 8 bases. V trimming: 4 bases; J trimming: 6 bases; junction bases outside the gene matches: 13. Germline CDR1 is LNHDA and CDR2 is SQIVND (reference sequence). The CDR3 loop spans 16 amino acids. The CDR3 nucleotides read TGTGCCAGTAGTACCCGAAGACAGGGGATTCGCGCTGAAGCTTTCTTT. This translates into CASSTRRQGIRAEAFF.

Regarding this clone: An end of the junction differs from the germline gene, which may be a read error. V gene TRBV25-1 combines with J gene TRBJ2-6; TRBD2 is a possible D gene (6 bases). CDR3 size: 17 residues. Per germline, CDR1 MGHDK and CDR2 SYGVNS. CDR3 region: CASSESGGPAGTNVLTF. In nucleotides, the CDR3 is TGTGCCAGCAGCGAATCAGGTGGCCCCGCGGGGACCAACGTCCTGACTTTC.

J is TRBJ2-5 and V is TRBV7-2; maybe TRBD2 (6 bases). The CDR3 is made up of 15 amino acids. From germline, CDR1 is SGHTA and CDR2 FQGNSA. Trimming stripped 5 bases from V and 0 bases from J, with 13 bases between. CDR3 coding DNA: TGTGCCAGCAGCCGGACTAAACTGTACCAAGAGACCCAGTACTTC. It specifies CASSRTKLYQETQYF.

The chain has TRBV10-2 and TRBJ1-1; D is unclear. CDR1 WSHSY and CDR2 SAAADI come from the germline V gene. This CDR3 region has 12 residues. Trimming took off 7 bases at V and 3 bases at J, with 9 bases between the two ends. Here the CDR3 DNA reads TGCGCCAGCATTGGCCGGGACACTGAAGCTTTCTTT. This encodes CASIGRDTEAFF.

This clone has just a few counts. This chain joins TRBV28 and TRBJ1-3; D is ambiguous. Between the trimmed V and J ends, which lost 3 bases and 0 bases, there was a span of 6 bases. This CDR3 has 14 amino acids. Germline V gene sequence: CDR1 MDHEN, CDR2 SYDVKM. The CDR3 region is CASSFGSSGNTIYF. CDR3 coding DNA: TGTGCCAGCAGTTTTGGGAGCTCTGGAAACACCATATATTTT. The entire variable domain, with the rest obtained from reference TRBV28 and TRBJ1-3, is as follows: DVKVTQSSRYLVKRTGEKVFLECVQDMDHENMFWYRQDPGLGLRLIYFSYDVKMKEKGDIPEGYSVSREKKERFSLILESASTNQTSMYLCASSFGSSGNTIYFGEGSWLTVV.

The chain combines TRBV9 with TRBJ2-7, with D perhaps being TRBD1 or TRBD2 (5 bases each). The germline V gene has CDR1 SGDLS and CDR2 YYNGEE. V was shortened by 4 bases and J by 7 bases, with 21 bases between the two germline ends. This CDR3 is 15 amino acids long. The CDR3 DNA follows: TGTGCCAGCAGCCCTCGGGACGGGCGAATCACGGAGCAGTACTTC. This gives the protein CASSPRDGRITEQYF.

The chain couples TRBV28 to TRBJ1-2, with 8 positions matching TRBD1. The V gene end was trimmed by 5 bases and the J gene end by 4 bases; junction bases not matched to a gene: 12. This CDR3 is 16 amino acids long. Germline V CDR1 and CDR2: MDHEN, SYDVKM. This CDR3 reads CASSQAGDRGLYGYTF. The DNA for the CDR3 is TGTGCCAGCAGTCAGGCCGGCGACAGGGGCCTCTATGGCTACACCTTC.

Regarding this clone: Other nucleotide sequences in the sample specify the same CDR3. The chain couples TRBV11-2 to TRBJ2-2; weak D call: TRBD2 (5 bases). Germline CDR1 and CDR2: SGHAT and FQNNGV. CDR3 length: 15 residues. V was trimmed by 1 base and J by 5 bases, leaving 11 bases between them. The CDR3 region is CASSLGLRGTGELFF. CDR3 DNA: TGTGCCAGCAGCTTAGGGCTCCGAGGGACCGGGGAGCTGTTTTTT.

Only a few counts were recorded for this clone. The chain carries TRBV19 and TRBJ1-5; possibly TRBD1 for D (6 bases). Germline CDR1 LNHDA, CDR2 SQIVND (reference sequence). This CDR3 has 15 amino acids. V lost 5 bases, J lost 3 bases, and 14 bases lay in between. The DNA of the CDR3 is TGTGCCAGTAGTCTTGCGAGGACAGTCAATCAGCCCCAGCATTTT. It encodes CASSLARTVNQPQHF.

The rearrangement links TRBV13 to TRBJ2-3; 10 bases line up with TRBD2. The V segment lost 5 bases and the J segment 1 base; nucleotides outside the gene matches: 6. The germline CDR1 and CDR2 sequences are PRHDT and FYEKMQ (reference sequence). This CDR3 contains 16 residues. Here the CDR3 reads CASSTSGGAGTDTQYF. CDR3 nucleotide sequence: TGTGCCAGCAGCACCAGCGGGGGGGCGGGCACAGATACGCAGTATTTT.

This clone was seen once. This chain uses TRBV29-1 with TRBJ2-1; no firm D call. CDR1 SQVTM and CDR2 ANQGSEA come from the germline V gene. CDR3 length: 11 amino acids. DNA for the CDR3: TGCAGTACCATAAGGTCGAATGAGCAGTTCTTC. It translates to CSTIRSNEQFF.

This chain joins TRBV5-1 and TRBJ1-2; D ambiguous. Germline CDR1 reads SGHRS; CDR2 reads YFSETQ. The CDR3 consists of 13 residues. Trimming cost V 2 bases and J 0 bases, with 5 bases left between them. DNA of the CDR3: TGCGCCAGCAGCTTCGGCACTAACTATGGCTACACCTTC. Translated, it gives CASSFGTNYGYTF.

This clone was detected once. The genes are TRBV28 and TRBJ2-7; 7 nucleotides match TRBD1. This CDR3 is built from 13 residues. The trim removed 7 bases at V and 5 bases at J, leaving 8 bases unmatched. Germline V gene lookup returns CDR1 MDHEN and CDR2 SYDVKM. CDR3: CASNVATGDEQYF. As DNA, the CDR3 is TGTGCCAGCAACGTGGCCACAGGGGACGAGCAGTACTTC.

Here the CDR3 reads CASSRGQGSETQYF. The CDR3 region has the DNA TGTGCCAGCAGCCGTGGACAGGGGTCAGAGACCCAGTACTTC. The chain recombines TRBV11-3 with TRBJ2-5; 9 bases agree with TRBD1. Germline-derived CDR1 and CDR2 are SGHNT and YENEEA. The CDR3 contains 14 residues. The V gene end was trimmed by 5 bases and the J gene end by 4 bases; junction bases not matched to a gene: 5.

The chain uses TRBV9 and TRBJ2-2; unclear D gene. From germline, CDR1 is SGDLS and CDR2 YYNGEE. The CDR3 is 17 residues long. Trimming shortened V by 3 bases and J by 2 bases, and 17 bases separated the two germline ends. CDR3 region: CASSAPDRSRNTGELFF. The CDR3 bases are TGTGCCAGCAGCGCCCCCGACCGGAGCCGAAACACCGGGGAGCTGTTTTTT. The full variable domain, completed using reference TRBV9 and TRBJ2-2, is DSGVTQTPKHLITATGQRVTLRCSPRSGDLSVYWYQQSLDQGLQFLIQYYNGEERAKGNILERFSAQQFPDLHSELNLSSLELGDSALYFCASSAPDRSRNTGELFFGEGSRLTVL.

The chain has TRBV19 and TRBJ1-2, with D possibly TRBD1 on 5 matching bases. The germline CDR1 and CDR2 sequences are LNHDA and SQIVND (reference sequence). There are 11 residues in the CDR3. The ends were cut back, 5 bases at V and 8 bases at J, with 9 bases in the middle. The CDR3 DNA reads TGTGCCAGTAGTCTTCAGGGAGGCTACACCTTC. Translating it yields CASSLQGGYTF.

The chain employs TRBV28 and TRBJ2-7; no clear D gene. This CDR3 is built from 14 residues. With 3 bases removed from V and 6 bases from J, the gap between germline ends came to 15 bases. Per germline, CDR1 MDHEN and CDR2 SYDVKM. For the CDR3, the DNA is TGTGCCAGCAGTTTTATGGGCGGAGCACGCGAGCAGTACTTC. Translated, it gives CASSFMGGAREQYF.

V usage is TRBV7-8 and J usage is TRBJ2-1; the match to TRBD2 covers 11 bases. CDR3 length equals 16 residues. V shed 3 bases and J 10 bases; nucleotides not matched to a gene: 11. Germline V gene sequence: CDR1 SGHVS, CDR2 FQNEAQ. CDR3 amino acids: CASSFSHSGRAWEQFF. CDR3 bases: TGTGCCAGCAGCTTCTCGCATAGCGGGAGGGCTTGGGAGCAGTTCTTC.

This chain joins TRBV2 and TRBJ2-7, with 8 bases matching TRBD2. V shed 7 bases and J 3 bases; nucleotides not matched to a gene: 5. CDR1 and CDR2 from the germline V gene are SNHLY and FYNNEI. The CDR3 is 13 amino acids. This CDR3 reads CASKTGGYYEQYF. The CDR3 nucleotides are TGTGCCAGCAAAACGGGGGGGTACTACGAGCAGTACTTC.

The chain couples TRBV19 to TRBJ1-2; TRBD1 aligns across 8 bases. The CDR3 totals 14 residues. J gave up 4 bases and V 5 bases, and 6 bases lay outside the gene matches. Germline V gene lookup returns CDR1 LNHDA and CDR2 SQIVND (reference sequence). Written as DNA, the CDR3 is TGTGCCAGTAGTGCCGGGACAGGAGGCTATGGCTACACCTTC. Translating it yields CASSAGTGGYGYTF.

The table lists this clone with a few counts. J is TRBJ1-3 and V is TRBV5-4, with D unclear. The CDR3 consists of 15 residues. The V and J ends lost 0 bases and 0 bases respectively, with 7 bases between them. Germline V lookup: CDR1 SGHNT, CDR2 YYREEE (reference sequence). CDR3 DNA: TGTGCCAGCAGCTTGGCCGCAGCCTCTGGAAACACCATATATTTT. This gives the protein CASSLAAASGNTIYF.

The chain links TRBV28 to TRBJ2-2; tentative D call: TRBD1 (6 bases). Germline V gives CDR1 MDHEN, CDR2 SYDVKM. The CDR3 spans 14 residues. The germline V and J ends were trimmed by 4 bases and 8 bases, with 14 bases remaining between them. The CDR3 coding sequence is TGTGCCAGCAGTTATGGACAGTCCCGGGGGGAGCTGTTTTTT. This gives the protein CASSYGQSRGELFF.

V is TRBV5-1 and J is TRBJ2-5; D ambiguous. Germline V CDR1 and CDR2: SGHRS, YFSETQ. This CDR3 comprises 14 residues. Trimming stripped 0 bases from V and 4 bases from J, with 10 bases between. CDR3 sequence: CASSLGAAGETQYF. CDR3 sequence (DNA): TGCGCCAGCAGCTTGGGGGCAGCCGGAGAGACCCAGTACTTC.

This clone was seen more than once but under ten times. The gene calls are TRBV7-2 and TRBJ2-2; 8 bases fit TRBD2. V was pared by 5 bases and J by 5 bases, with 7 bases of the junction left unmatched. The CDR3 is made up of 15 amino acids. Germline CDR1 SGHTA, CDR2 FQGNSA. The CDR3 DNA is TGTGCCAGCAGCGTCAGGGTAGCGGGAACCGGGGAGCTGTTTTTT. Its protein product is CASSVRVAGTGELFF.

In this sample, this clone turned up a few times. The same CDR3 can be traced to other DNA sequences in this sample. In DNA form, the CDR3 reads TGCAGCGTAGGGCGGGGGAACACTGAAGCTTTCTTT. This codes for CSVGRGNTEAFF. This chain links TRBV29-1 with TRBJ1-1; D remains ambiguous. Germline loops: CDR1 SQVTM, CDR2 ANQGSEA. V shed 6 bases and J shed 1 base, with 9 bases lying between them. The CDR3 runs to 12 residues.

The rearrangement uses TRBV2 and TRBJ2-2, with a possible D match to TRBD2 (5 bases). The CDR3 has 12 residues. V lost 7 bases and J 5 bases, leaving 8 bases between the germline ends. CDR1 is SNHLY, CDR2 FYNNEI, per germline. The CDR3: CASIGETGELFF. As DNA, the CDR3 is TGTGCCAGCATCGGGGAGACCGGGGAGCTGTTTTTT.

This sequence joins TRBV2 and TRBJ2-7; TRBD1 matches at 7 bases. CDR1 and CDR2 from the germline V gene are SNHLY and FYNNEI. The trim removed 7 bases at V and 4 bases at J, leaving 7 bases unmatched. The CDR3 extends over 13 amino acids. CDR3: CASIRQGKYEQYF. DNA of the CDR3: TGTGCCAGCATAAGACAGGGAAAGTACGAGCAGTACTTC.

This chain links TRBV28 with TRBJ2-1, with D uncertain. The V gene's germline CDR1 is MDHEN and CDR2 SYDVKM. The CDR3 length is 9 residues. Trimming took off 8 bases at V and 9 bases at J, with 5 bases between the two ends. The CDR3: CASLGEQFF. DNA of the CDR3: TGTGCCAGCCTTGGTGAGCAGTTCTTC.

The chain combines TRBV5-1 with TRBJ2-7, with no clear D. The V gene lost 2 bases and the J gene lost 1 base, with 13 bases spanning the gap. CDR3 length equals 15 residues. Germline V CDR1 and CDR2: SGHRS, YFSETQ. Here the CDR3 reads CASSFDSRTSYEQYF. The CDR3 DNA follows: TGCGCCAGCAGCTTTGACTCCCGCACGTCCTACGAGCAGTACTTC.

The rearrangement joins TRBV5-1 to TRBJ2-1; TRBD2 agrees at 15 bases. The length of the CDR3 is 14 residues. Trimming cost V 4 bases and J 10 bases; bases outside gene matches: 3. The germline CDR1 and CDR2 sequences are SGHRS and YFSETQ. DNA for the CDR3: TGCGCCAGCAGCCCCGGACTAGCGGGGGGGGAGCAGTTCTTC. Its protein product is CASSPGLAGGEQFF.